This T cell receptor beta chain is from a study of cytomegalovirus exposure and HLA in healthy donors. Generated by immunoSEQ multiplex PCR, the TCRdb table keeps only in-frame clones and is missing some. The data hold 250,000 to 400,000 clones, with about nine tenths observed a single time. After removal of 1 base from V and 2 bases from J, the junction contained 0 bases not matched to a gene. The CDR3 length is 15 residues. CDR1 is SGHVS, CDR2 FQNEAQ, per germline. The clonotype originates from a woman in her twenties or thirties in good health and CMV-seropositive. The chain joins TRBV7-8 to TRBJ2-1; 9 bases align to TRBD1. Material for sequencing was PBMCs. This CDR3 reads CASSLGDRAYNEQFF. The CDR3 nucleotides are TGTGCCAGCAGCTTAGGGGACAGGGCCTACAATGAGCAGTTCTTC.